One and the same sample provided the 12 T cell receptor beta chains below, sequenced in a study of blood T cell repertoires in COVID-19. Sequencing was performed with immunoSEQ multiplex PCR; in TCRdb, only in-frame clones are kept and a portion is missing. This table has fewer than 250,000 clones, around 84% appearing once. The source material was peripheral blood. Receptors originate from a man aged 60 to 75 with acute or convalescent COVID-19.

The chain carries TRBV19 and TRBJ2-2; a possible D gene is TRBD2 (6 bases). Per the germline V gene, CDR1 is LNHDA and CDR2 is SQIVND (reference sequence). With 7 bases removed from V and 7 bases from J, the gap between germline ends came to 28 bases. CDR3 length equals 18 residues. The CDR3 spells CASIRAAGWGDRSGELFF. In DNA form, the CDR3 reads TGTGCCAGTATAAGGGCAGCCGGTTGGGGGGACCGGAGCGGGGAGCTGTTTTTT. Together with reference TRBV19 and TRBJ2-2, the CDR3 gives the full variable domain: DGGITQSPKYLFRKEGQNVTLSCEQNLNHDAMYWYRQDPGQGLRLIYYSQIVNDFQKGDIAEGYSVSREKKESFPLTVTSAQKNPTAFYLCASIRAAGWGDRSGELFFGEGSRLTVL.

V and J are TRBV11-1 and TRBJ2-6; weak D call: TRBD2 (6 bases). There are 16 residues in the CDR3. V lost 5 bases and J lost 2, with 13 bases in between. Germline assignment: CDR1 SGHAT and CDR2 FQDESV (reference sequence). CDR3 in DNA: TGTGCCAGCAGCAGCCGGGGGAAAACTGGGGCCAACGTCCTGACTTTC. This encodes CASSSRGKTGANVLTF.

This chain links TRBV14 with TRBJ1-2, with D perhaps TRBD1 (5 bases). Germline V gene sequence: CDR1 SGHDN, CDR2 FVKESK. V dropped 4 bases and J dropped 4 bases, with 10 bases sitting between them. There are 13 residues in the CDR3. The CDR3 sequence: CASSPQGVYGYTF. In DNA, the CDR3 is TGTGCCAGCAGCCCTCAGGGTGTCTATGGCTACACCTTC. The variable domain in full, with the rest retrieved from reference TRBV14 and TRBJ1-2, is EAGVTQFPSHSVIEKGQTVTLRCDPISGHDNLYWYRRVMGKEIKFLLHFVKESKQDESGMPNNRFLAERTGGTYSTLKVQPAELEDSGVYFCASSPQGVYGYTFGSGTRLTVV.

This chain links TRBV4-1 with TRBJ1-2, with D hard to call. Germline V gene lookup returns CDR1 MGHRA and CDR2 YSYEKL. The CDR3 loop spans 16 amino acids. V was pared by 0 bases and J by 7 bases, with 18 bases between. In DNA form, the CDR3 reads TGCGCCAGCAGCCAAGAAGGACTGACCCGAGCGGCTGGCTACACCTTC. Protein sequence: CASSQEGLTRAAGYTF.

V and J are TRBV7-9 and TRBJ2-4, with a possible D match to TRBD2 (5 bases). The CDR3 is made up of 13 amino acids. Germline-derived CDR1 and CDR2 are SEHNR and FQNEAQ (reference sequence). Trimming left V 7 bases short and J 7 bases short, with 14 bases between. CDR3 region: CASTPRDGNIQYF. In DNA, the CDR3 is TGTGCCAGCACCCCTCGGGATGGGAACATTCAGTACTTC.

This chain joins TRBV21-1 and TRBJ2-2; the DNA was not used to check the table's D call, TRBD1. TRBV21-1 counts as a pseudogene. This CDR3 region has 15 residues. The CDR3 sequence is CASSKGDSNTGELFF. CDR3 DNA sequence: TGTGCCAGCAGCAAAGGGGACAGCAACACCGGGGAGCTGTTTTTT.

The CDR3 region has the DNA TGTGCCAGCTCACCAGAGGAGGACTATGGCTACACCTTC. Encoded protein: CASSPEEDYGYTF. The V call is TRBV18, the J call TRBJ1-2; D call uncertain. Trimming stripped 2 bases from V and 3 bases from J, with 7 bases between. The CDR3 totals 13 residues. Per germline, CDR1 KGHSH and CDR2 LQKENI.

The chain combines TRBV6-5 with TRBJ2-7; no clear D. Germline-derived CDR1 and CDR2 are MNHEY and SVGAGI. CDR3 size: 11 residues. V gave up 2 bases and J gave up 4 bases, with 3 bases separating them. CDR3 sequence (DNA): TGTGCCAGCAGTTACCAGTACGAGCAGTACTTC. It encodes CASSYQYEQYF.

In nucleotides, the CDR3 is TGTGCCAGCAGTCCGCAAGCGGGGGTCAACACAGATACGCAGTATTTT. This codes for CASSPQAGVNTDTQYF. The V gene is TRBV27, the J gene TRBJ2-3, with 8 bases matching TRBD2. The germline V gene has CDR1 MNHEY and CDR2 SMNVEV (reference sequence). V trimming: 5 bases; J trimming: 2 bases; junction bases outside the gene matches: 9. The length of the CDR3 is 16 residues.

The chain uses TRBV12-3 or TRBV12-4 and TRBJ2-7, with 10 bases aligning to TRBD1. Germline trimming cut 5 bases from V and 6 bases from J; bases unmatched to any gene: 4. The CDR3 covers 13 residues. The CDR3 is CASSPWDRGEQYF. The CDR3 coding sequence is TGTGCCAGCAGTCCGTGGGACAGGGGCGAGCAGTACTTC.

This chain links TRBV19 with TRBJ2-4, with 9 bases lining up with TRBD1. Germline values: CDR1 LNHDA, CDR2 SQIVND (reference sequence). The CDR3 consists of 21 residues. V was pared by 3 bases and J by 1 base, with 19 bases of the junction left unmatched. The CDR3 loop is CASSMRAGTGISRSAKNIQYF. In DNA, the CDR3 is TGTGCCAGTAGTATGCGTGCTGGGACAGGGATTTCAAGATCGGCCAAAAACATTCAGTACTTC.

The chain employs TRBV7-2 and TRBJ1-2; D might be TRBD1 (6 bases). Trimming removed 4 bases at V and 2 bases at J, with 8 bases between. CDR1 and CDR2 (germline): SGHTA, FQGNSA. The CDR3 runs 13 residues. Written as DNA, the CDR3 is TGTGCCAGCAGCTCAACAGGGAACTATGGCTACACCTTC. This encodes CASSSTGNYGYTF.